What follows is one T cell receptor (beta chain) and its context. Its antigen remains unknown. J gave up 4 bases and V 3 bases, and 2 bases lay outside the gene matches. Germline lookup yields CDR1 KGHSH and CDR2 LQKENI. This CDR3 spans 13 amino acids. The data are from a study of graft-versus-host responses after intestinal transplantation. Study-wide findings and caveats: Recipient marrow harbored GvH clones, some of which surfaced first in ileum or blood.

Using immunoSEQ multiplex PCR, the repertoire was profiled, and TCRdb retains in-frame clones only, with some absent. This sample has about 47,000 clones, with around 93% found just once. Specimen: PBMCs, collected roughly 760 days after a first intestinal transplant, on the day of a second. The chain combines TRBV18 with TRBJ1-2; TRBD1 matches 7 bases. This receptor was identified in a human patient who received an intestinal transplant, so some T cells may come from the graft donor. The CDR3, as DNA: TGTGCCAGCTCACCGGGACAGATCTATGGCTACACCTTC. It specifies CASSPGQIYGYTF.